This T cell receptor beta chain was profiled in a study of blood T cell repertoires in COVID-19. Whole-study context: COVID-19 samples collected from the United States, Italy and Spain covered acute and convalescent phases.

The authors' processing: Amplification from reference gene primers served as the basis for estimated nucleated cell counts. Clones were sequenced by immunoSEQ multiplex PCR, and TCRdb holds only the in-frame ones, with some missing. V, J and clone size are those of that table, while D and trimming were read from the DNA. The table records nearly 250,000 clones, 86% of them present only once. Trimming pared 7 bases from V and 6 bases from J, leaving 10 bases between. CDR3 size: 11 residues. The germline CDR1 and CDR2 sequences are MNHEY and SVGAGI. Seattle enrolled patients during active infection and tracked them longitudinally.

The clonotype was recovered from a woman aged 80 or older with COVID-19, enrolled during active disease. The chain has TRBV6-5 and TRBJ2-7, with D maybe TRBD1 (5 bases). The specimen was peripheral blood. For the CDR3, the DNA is TGTGCCAGCAAAGGGGCTGTCGAGCAGTACGTC. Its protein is CASKGAVEQYV.